The 6 T cell receptor beta chains below come from one sample, sequenced in a study of a mutant IDH1 vaccine in newly diagnosed glioma. Time point: week 11, during vaccination. Mutant IDH1 20-mer peptide, at 300 ug, made up each vaccine dose, with topical imiquimod. Sequencing was performed with immunoSEQ multiplex PCR; in TCRdb, only in-frame clones are kept and a portion is missing. This sample yields fewer than 70,000 clones, of which approximately 84% are seen a single time; around 3.5% belongs to the top ten. Which antigens these TCRs recognize remains unknown. This material consisted of PBMCs, taken from a glioma patient whose treatment included an IDH1 peptide vaccine. The receptors derive from a man in his thirties or forties with glioma.

The rearrangement joins TRBV9 to TRBJ2-7; D is perhaps TRBD2 (6 bases). Between the trimmed V and J ends, which lost 2 bases and 2 bases, there was a span of 14 bases. The CDR3 extends over 15 amino acids. Looked up from germline, CDR1 is SGDLS and CDR2 is YYNGEE. CDR3 protein: CASSVAGTPTYEQYF. The CDR3 bases are TGTGCCAGCAGCGTCGCCGGGACTCCAACCTACGAGCAGTACTTC. Using reference TRBV9 and TRBJ2-7 for the parts outside the CDR3, the full variable domain is DSGVTQTPKHLITATGQRVTLRCSPRSGDLSVYWYQQSLDQGLQFLIQYYNGEERAKGNILERFSAQQFPDLHSELNLSSLELGDSALYFCASSVAGTPTYEQYFGPGTRLTVT.

The chain joins TRBV5-1 to TRBJ1-4; D may be TRBD1 (6 bases). V lost 5 bases to trimming and J lost 5 bases, with 10 bases between them. The CDR3 totals 13 residues. Germline assignment: CDR1 SGHRS and CDR2 YFSETQ. The CDR3 DNA follows: TGCGCCAGCAGGGGGGGGCCGAATGAAAAACTGTTTTTT. Amino acid sequence: CASRGGPNEKLFF.

This rearrangement joins TRBV7-9 to TRBJ1-1, with D unresolved. V dropped 6 bases and J dropped 2 bases, with 10 bases sitting between them. Germline values: CDR1 SEHNR, CDR2 FQNEAQ (reference sequence). The CDR3 is made up of 13 amino acids. CDR3 residues: CASRLTGNTEAFF. The CDR3 region has the DNA TGTGCCAGCAGGTTGACGGGAAACACTGAAGCTTTCTTT.

This chain joins TRBV27 and TRBJ1-6; no reliable D call. V lost 1 base to trimming and J lost 9 bases, with 10 bases between them. CDR1 is MNHEY and CDR2 is SMNVEV in the germline V gene (reference sequence). There are 14 residues in the CDR3. CDR3 DNA sequence: TGTGCCAGCAGTTTATTGGGGAGCCTTTCACCCCTCCACTTT. This sequence encodes CASSLLGSLSPLHF.

This clone was seen a single time. This rearrangement joins TRBV28 to TRBJ1-3; 11 nucleotides align to TRBD1. The CDR3 extends over 14 amino acids. The ends lost 8 bases at V and 2 bases at J; junction bases unmatched: 2. Germline CDR1 is MDHEN and CDR2 is SYDVKM. CDR3 in DNA: TGTGCCAGCCAGGGACAGGGGGCTGGAAACACCATATATTTT. Encoded protein: CASQGQGAGNTIYF.

The chain's CDR3 is CAARSLQDRGYEQYF. CDR3 DNA: TGTGCCGCAAGGTCCCTACAGGACAGGGGCTACGAGCAGTACTTC. The J gene is TRBJ2-7, the V gene TRBV10-3; 9 positions agree with TRBD1. V lost 11 bases, J lost 3 bases, and 14 bases stayed unmatched. Germline CDR1 is ENHRY and CDR2 is SYGVKD. The CDR3 contains 15 residues.